This T cell receptor beta chain comes out of a study of CD8 T cells in ankylosing spondylitis. General study findings and limits: Earlier studies detected some motif variants in reactive arthritis synovial fluid and blood. Seemingly distinctive of ankylosing spondylitis blood was a TCR beta motif formed by eight highly homologous variants. The authors found the disease-linked clones to be CD8+ and relatively rare in peripheral blood.

Germline CDR1 and CDR2: LNHNV and YYDKDF (reference sequence). The V end lost 9 bases, the J end lost 6 bases, and 16 bases lay between the germline ends. The CDR3 covers 13 residues. Quantitative molecular-barcoded 5'-RACE generated the TCR beta libraries. A single record per CDR3 protein comes from TCRdb applying MiXCR to the 5' RACE reads. Seen here are around 330,000 distinct CDR3 sequences, more than 9% observed once, and the top ten hold roughly 9%. This clonotype showed up many times. What it binds is not known. Sample: blood, either unsorted or a sorted T cell fraction (not recorded which). This receptor was identified in a female donor with ankylosing spondylitis or in good health (not recorded which). The genes are TRBV15 and TRBJ2-3; tentative D call: TRBD1 (6 bases). The DNA of the CDR3 is TGTGCCACGCAGAGCAGGGGAACGGATACGCAGTATTTT. Encoded protein: CATQSRGTDTQYF.